The present T cell receptor (beta chain) was sequenced within a study of CD4 and CD8 cells across lung adenocarcinoma regions. One entry per CDR3 protein, called by TCRdb with MiXCR from the PCR reads. The table includes about 3,400 distinct CDR3 sequences, 58% detected once. Localized lung adenocarcinoma, a non-small cell lung cancer, affected the donors. CDR1 is MNHNS, CDR2 SASEGT, per germline. The CDR3 has 14 amino acids. Trimming removed 0 bases from V and 2 bases from J, with 8 bases in between. The rearrangement links TRBV6-1 to TRBJ2-7; D is ambiguous. The receptor was derived from a female donor with lung adenocarcinoma. The CD4 and CD8 labels of this study may be unreliable. Sequenced sample: CD4+ T cells from the center of a lung tumor. The DNA for the CDR3 is TGTGCCAGCAGTGAAGCTAACAGCGCCTACGAGCAGTACTTC. Translation: CASSEANSAYEQYF.